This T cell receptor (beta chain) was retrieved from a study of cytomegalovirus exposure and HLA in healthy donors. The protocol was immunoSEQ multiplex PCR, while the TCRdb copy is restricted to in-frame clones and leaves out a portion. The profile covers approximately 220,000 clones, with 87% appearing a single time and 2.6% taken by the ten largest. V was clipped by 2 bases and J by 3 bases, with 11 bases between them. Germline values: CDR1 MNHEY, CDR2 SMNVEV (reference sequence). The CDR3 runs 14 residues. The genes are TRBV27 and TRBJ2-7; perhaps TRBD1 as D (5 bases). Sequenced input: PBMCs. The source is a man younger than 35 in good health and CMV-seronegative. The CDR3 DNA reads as TGTGCCAGCAGTTTAGCAGGGTTAAACTACGAGCAGTACTTC. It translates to CASSLAGLNYEQYF.